The 18 T cell receptor beta chains listed next were all sequenced from one sample in a study of sequential checkpoint blockade in melanoma (dated by TCRdb to about 2019). The receptor library was made with the immunoSEQ multiplex PCR assay. The table comes from immuneACCESS by way of TCRdb, which keeps in-frame sequences with V and J called. Part of the clones is missing from these tables; in studies checked, under half for an unresolved V gene and the rest for unknown reasons. The sample table contains tens of thousands of clones; only one count was recorded for about four fifths of them. The ten largest clones take up 4.5% to 7% of the sample. The treatment or condition label of this sample denotes: randomized to nivolumab then ipilimumab (arm A) or the reverse (arm B). The source material was CD8+ T cells sorted from blood (inferred from file names), sampled from a patient given nivolumab and ipilimumab in sequence. The receptors shown here come from a human donor with melanoma.

This chain connects TRBV5-1 to TRBJ2-1, with D perhaps matching TRBD1 (6 bases). Trimming pared 1 base from V and 2 bases from J, leaving 13 bases between. Per germline, CDR1 SGHRS and CDR2 YFSETQ. The CDR3 covers 16 residues. The CDR3 region is CASSLYGGETYNEQFF. Written as DNA, the CDR3 is TGCGCCAGCAGCTTGTATGGGGGCGAAACCTACAATGAGCAGTTCTTC.

DNA of the CDR3: TGTGCCAGTAAGGTCGACACGCTCTTATTAGGAGGCTACACCTTC. Encoded protein: CASKVDTLLLGGYTF. The rearrangement joins TRBV19 to TRBJ1-2; D remains ambiguous. Germline V gene sequence: CDR1 LNHDA, CDR2 SQIVND (reference sequence). The CDR3 consists of 15 residues. V was cut by 7 bases and J by 8 bases, with 23 bases left in between.

The V and J genes are TRBV7-6 and TRBJ1-1; 7 bases are shared with TRBD1. CDR1 SGHVS and CDR2 FNYEAQ come from the germline V gene. V gave up 5 bases and J gave up 7 bases; unmatched junction bases: 7. The length of the CDR3 is 13 residues. The CDR3: CASSQGDRLEAFF. As DNA, the CDR3 is TGTGCCAGCAGCCAAGGGGACAGACTTGAAGCTTTCTTT.

The chain employs TRBV9 and TRBJ2-3, with D uncertain. V lost 4 bases and J 2 bases, leaving 17 bases between the germline ends. Per the germline V gene, CDR1 is SGDLS and CDR2 is YYNGEE. This CDR3 region has 16 residues. The CDR3 here is CASSPPMVYLTDTQYF. The CDR3 coding sequence is TGTGCCAGCAGCCCCCCAATGGTCTACCTCACAGATACGCAGTATTTT.

The count of this clone is one. The CDR3 coding sequence is TGTGCCAGCAGCTTAAGACTAGACGGCCGCGAGCAGTACTTC. Translating gives CASSLRLDGREQYF. V gene TRBV7-6 combines with J gene TRBJ2-7, with D perhaps matching TRBD2 (6 bases). From germline, CDR1 is SGHVS and CDR2 FNYEAQ. The CDR3 loop spans 14 amino acids. V lost 2 bases to trimming and J lost 6 bases, with 14 bases between them.

The V gene is TRBV5-1, the J gene TRBJ1-2, with D possibly being TRBD1 (6 bases). Trimming cost V 0 bases and J 7 bases, with 13 bases left between them. The CDR3 length is 14 residues. Germline CDR1 reads SGHRS; CDR2 reads YFSETQ. The CDR3 sequence: CASSLEWGLTGYTF. The CDR3 bases are TGCGCCAGCAGCTTGGAGTGGGGGCTGACTGGCTACACCTTC.

The chain employs TRBV6-1 and TRBJ2-5, with 8 positions matching TRBD2. CDR1 and CDR2 (germline): MNHNS, SASEGT. Losses at the gene ends were 6 bases for V and 4 bases for J; bases not matched to a gene: 4. The CDR3 consists of 13 residues. The CDR3 loop is CASRPRGGETQYF. For the CDR3, the DNA is TGTGCCAGCAGGCCCCGGGGGGGAGAGACCCAGTACTTC.

The chain recombines TRBV11-2 with TRBJ2-7, with a possible D match to TRBD2 (7 bases). Trimming pared 3 bases from V and 6 bases from J, leaving 15 bases between. The CDR3 is made up of 14 amino acids. The germline CDR1 and CDR2 sequences are SGHAT and FQNNGV. CDR3 sequence reads: CASSLEGEGAEQYF. The CDR3 DNA reads as TGTGCCAGCAGCTTGGAGGGGGAGGGCGCCGAGCAGTACTTC.

This clone was seen only a few times. The chain couples TRBV30 to TRBJ2-7; D perhaps matches TRBD2 (6 bases). CDR1 is GTSNPN, CDR2 SVGIG, per germline (reference sequence). CDR3 length: 15 residues. V lost 3 bases and J 2 bases, leaving 17 bases between the germline ends. CDR3 DNA sequence: TGTGCCTGGAGGGGAGGACGTAAGCCCCCCTACGAGCAGTACTTC. Its protein product is CAWRGGRKPPYEQYF.

The chain recombines TRBV28 with TRBJ1-5; D is perhaps TRBD1 (5 bases). Trimming took 7 bases from V and 3 from J, leaving 16 bases between them. Looked up from germline, CDR1 is MDHEN and CDR2 is SYDVKM. CDR3 length equals 15 residues. The CDR3 loop is CASNLGLRDNQPQHF. In DNA, the CDR3 is TGTGCCAGCAACTTAGGGCTCAGGGACAATCAGCCCCAGCATTTT.

The chain combines TRBV27 with TRBJ2-5; D possibly corresponds to TRBD2 (7 bases). Trimming shortened V by 4 bases and J by 3 bases, and 15 bases separated the two germline ends. The CDR3 extends over 15 amino acids. Germline V lookup: CDR1 MNHEY, CDR2 SMNVEV (reference sequence). CDR3 nucleotide sequence: TGTGCCAGCAGTTCCCGGACTAGGGGGGAAGAGACCCAGTACTTC. Translated, it gives CASSSRTRGEETQYF.

This clone was recorded once. The genes are TRBV27 and TRBJ2-7; TRBD2 aligns across 10 bases. Germline CDR1 MNHEY, CDR2 SMNVEV (reference sequence). Trimming at V came to 4 bases and at J to 1 base, leaving 4 bases not matched to a gene. The CDR3 is made up of 15 amino acids. CDR3 residues: CASSSTSGESYEQYF. The CDR3 coding sequence is TGTGCCAGCAGTTCAACTAGCGGGGAGTCCTACGAGCAGTACTTC.

The count of this clone is one. The chain employs TRBV27 and TRBJ1-4; 8 nucleotides align to TRBD1. The CDR3 extends over 18 amino acids. With V trimmed by 6 bases and J by 6 bases, 18 bases remained unmatched. Germline CDR1 and CDR2: MNHEY and SMNVEV (reference sequence). The CDR3 coding sequence is TGTGCCAGCAGCCCTAACCTGGCAATAGACAGGGGTTATGAAAAACTGTTTTTT. Amino acids: CASSPNLAIDRGYEKLFF.

This chain uses TRBV28 with TRBJ1-1, with 7 bases fitting TRBD1. Unmatched junction bases numbered 15, after V lost 6 bases and J lost 2 bases. This CDR3 spans 17 amino acids. Germline V gene sequence: CDR1 MDHEN, CDR2 SYDVKM. DNA of the CDR3: TGTGCCAGCAGCCCCCGCGACAGGGTCGGCTTAAACACTGAAGCTTTCTTT. Translated: CASSPRDRVGLNTEAFF.

The rearrangement uses TRBV6-5 and TRBJ1-5; D may be TRBD1 (5 bases). Trimming removed 0 bases at V and 6 bases at J, with 12 bases between. CDR1 is MNHEY, CDR2 SVGAGI, per germline. The CDR3 has 15 amino acids. CDR3 in DNA: TGTGCCAGCAGTTACTCGGTAGACGGGGGTCAGCCCCAGCATTTT. Translating it yields CASSYSVDGGQPQHF.

The V gene is TRBV6-1, the J gene TRBJ2-7, with D maybe TRBD2 (5 bases). This CDR3 contains 13 residues. V lost 3 bases and J lost 3, with 9 bases in between. Germline values: CDR1 MNHNS, CDR2 SASEGT. The CDR3 protein is CASSDNGVYEQYF. In DNA form, the CDR3 reads TGTGCCAGCAGTGATAACGGGGTCTACGAGCAGTACTTC.

This chain joins TRBV2 and TRBJ2-5, with TRBD2 identical over 15 bases. The J call may be faulty, since TRBJ2-7 better matches the DNA end. The CDR3 is 14 residues long. CDR1 is SNHLY, CDR2 FYNNEI, per germline. CDR3 nucleotide sequence: TGTGCCAGCGGACTAGCGGGAGGGCCATACGAGCAGTACTTC. Encoded protein: CASGLAGGPYEQYF.

The chain uses TRBV27 and TRBJ2-1, with TRBD2 matching over 10 bases. The CDR3 has 17 residues. Germline V gives CDR1 MNHEY, CDR2 SMNVEV (reference sequence). V was pared by 3 bases and J by 3 bases, with 8 bases of the junction left unmatched. CDR3 region: CASSFKLLAGLYNEQFF. The CDR3 nucleotides are TGTGCCAGCAGTTTTAAATTACTAGCGGGGCTCTACAATGAGCAGTTCTTC.